This T cell receptor beta chain comes out of a study of T-cell reconstitution after alpha-beta-depleted transplantation in children. Germline V gene sequence: CDR1 SGHDT, CDR2 YYEEEE. The V and J ends lost 6 bases and 4 bases, in that order; junction bases with no gene match: 11. This CDR3 region has 15 residues. Study-level points and caveats: Counts and diversity of T cells one year after transplant came mostly from newly produced T cells. Several hundred expanded graft clones reportedly supplied alpha-beta T cells about two months after transplant.

This clonotype was seen repeatedly, ten times or more. Its antigen is not known. A library of TCRbeta sequences, prepared with unique molecular identifiers, was generated. TCRdb ran MiXCR on the PCR reads and lists one entry per CDR3 protein. The sample has about 3,000 distinct CDR3 sequences; about 30% are singletons. Here the sequenced sample was PBMCs, mostly from graft donor cells, taken 60 days after TCRalphabeta/CD19-depleted stem cell transplant. The chain combines TRBV5-6 with TRBJ2-5; 8 bases match TRBD1. This clonotype was obtained from a male patient aged 2 to 10 who had a stem cell transplant for acute myeloid leukemia, so the T cells may come from the graft donor. CDR3 DNA: TGTGCCAGCATCCCCGGACAGGGCGTGGGAGAGACCCAGTACTTC. It yields the protein CASIPGQGVGETQYF.